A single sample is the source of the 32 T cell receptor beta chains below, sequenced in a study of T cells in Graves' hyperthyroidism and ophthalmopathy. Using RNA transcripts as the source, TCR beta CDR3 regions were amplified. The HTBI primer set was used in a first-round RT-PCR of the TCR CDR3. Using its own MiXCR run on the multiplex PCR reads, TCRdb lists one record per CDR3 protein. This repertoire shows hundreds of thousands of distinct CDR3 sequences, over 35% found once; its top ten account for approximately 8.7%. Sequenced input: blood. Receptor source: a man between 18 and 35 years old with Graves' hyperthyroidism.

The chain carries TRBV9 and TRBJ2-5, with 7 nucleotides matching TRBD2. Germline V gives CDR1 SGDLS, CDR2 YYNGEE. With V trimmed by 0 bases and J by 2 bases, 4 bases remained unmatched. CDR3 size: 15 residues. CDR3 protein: CASSVGSSGQETQYF. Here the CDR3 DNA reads TGTGCCAGCAGCGTAGGGTCTAGCGGTCAAGAGACCCAGTACTTC.

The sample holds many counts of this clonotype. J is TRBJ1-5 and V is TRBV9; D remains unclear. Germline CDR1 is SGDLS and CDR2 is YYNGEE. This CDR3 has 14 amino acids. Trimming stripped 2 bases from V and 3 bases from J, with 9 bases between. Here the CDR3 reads CASSVGQLNQPQHF. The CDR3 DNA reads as TGTGCCAGCAGCGTTGGGCAGCTCAATCAGCCCCAGCATTTT. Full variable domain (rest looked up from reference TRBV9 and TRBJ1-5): DSGVTQTPKHLITATGQRVTLRCSPRSGDLSVYWYQQSLDQGLQFLIQYYNGEERAKGNILERFSAQQFPDLHSELNLSSLELGDSALYFCASSVGQLNQPQHFGDGTRLSIL.

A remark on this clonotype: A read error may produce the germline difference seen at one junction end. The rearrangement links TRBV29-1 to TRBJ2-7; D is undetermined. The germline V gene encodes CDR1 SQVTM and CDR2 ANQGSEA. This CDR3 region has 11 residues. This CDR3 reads CSVYFSYEQHF. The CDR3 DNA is TGCAGCGTTTACTTCTCCTACGAGCAGCACTTC.

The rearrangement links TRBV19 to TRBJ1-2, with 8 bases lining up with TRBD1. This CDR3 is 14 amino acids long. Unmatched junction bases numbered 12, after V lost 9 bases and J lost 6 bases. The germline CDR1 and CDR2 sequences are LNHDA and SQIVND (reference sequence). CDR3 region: CASSSLQGANGYTF. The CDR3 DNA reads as TGTGCCAGCAGTTCCCTTCAGGGGGCGAATGGCTACACCTTC.

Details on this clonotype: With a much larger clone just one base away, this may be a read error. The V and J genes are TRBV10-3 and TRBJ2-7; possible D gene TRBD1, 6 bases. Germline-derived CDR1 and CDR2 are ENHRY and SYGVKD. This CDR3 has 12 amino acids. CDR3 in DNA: TGTGCCATCAGTGAGCCAGGGGACGAGCGGTACTTC. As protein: CAISEPGDERYF.

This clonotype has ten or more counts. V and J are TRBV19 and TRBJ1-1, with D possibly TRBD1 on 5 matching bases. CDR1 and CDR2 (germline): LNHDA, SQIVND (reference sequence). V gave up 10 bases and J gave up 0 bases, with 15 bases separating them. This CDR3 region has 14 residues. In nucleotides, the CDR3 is TGTGCCACCCGGGACGGAATGATGAACACTGAAGCTTTCTTT. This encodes CATRDGMMNTEAFF.

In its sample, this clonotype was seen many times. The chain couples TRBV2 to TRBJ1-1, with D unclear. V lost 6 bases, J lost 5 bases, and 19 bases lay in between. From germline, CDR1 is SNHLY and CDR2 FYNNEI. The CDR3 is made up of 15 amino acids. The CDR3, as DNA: TGTGCCAGCAGGAGGGAGGGTCGAGGGAGTACTGAAGCTTTCTTT. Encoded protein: CASRREGRGSTEAFF.

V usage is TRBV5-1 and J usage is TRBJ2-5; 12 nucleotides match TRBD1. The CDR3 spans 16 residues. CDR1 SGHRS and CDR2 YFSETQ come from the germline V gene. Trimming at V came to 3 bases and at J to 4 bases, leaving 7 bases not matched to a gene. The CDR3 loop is CASSSTGQGALETQYF. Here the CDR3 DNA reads TGCGCCAGCAGCTCGACGGGACAGGGGGCTCTAGAGACCCAGTACTTC.

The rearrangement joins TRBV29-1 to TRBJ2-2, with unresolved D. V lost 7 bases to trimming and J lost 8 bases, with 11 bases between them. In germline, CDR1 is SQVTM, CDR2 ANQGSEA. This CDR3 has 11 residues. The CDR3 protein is CSALGSGELFF. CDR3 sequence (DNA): TGCAGCGCCCTGGGCTCTGGGGAGCTGTTTTTT.

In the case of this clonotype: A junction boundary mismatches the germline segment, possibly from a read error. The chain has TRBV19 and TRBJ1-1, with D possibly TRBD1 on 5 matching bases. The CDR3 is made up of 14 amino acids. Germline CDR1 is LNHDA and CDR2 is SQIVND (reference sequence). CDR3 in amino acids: CTSSPPGFGTEAFF. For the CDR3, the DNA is TGTACCAGTAGTCCTCCAGGGTTCGGAACTGAAGCTTTCTTT. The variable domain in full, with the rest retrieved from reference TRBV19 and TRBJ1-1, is DGGITQSPKYLFRKEGQNVTLSCEQNLNHDAMYWYRQDPGQGLRLIYYSQIVNDFQKGDIAEGYSVSREKKESFPLTVTSAQKNPTAFYLCTSSPPGFGTEAFFGQGTRLTVV.

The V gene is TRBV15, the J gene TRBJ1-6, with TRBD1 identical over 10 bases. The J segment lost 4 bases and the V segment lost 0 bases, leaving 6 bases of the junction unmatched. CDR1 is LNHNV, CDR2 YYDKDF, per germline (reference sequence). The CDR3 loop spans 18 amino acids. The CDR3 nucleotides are TGTGCCACCAGCAGAGATTTGGGACAGGGGAATTATAATTCACCCCTCCACTTT. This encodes CATSRDLGQGNYNSPLHF.

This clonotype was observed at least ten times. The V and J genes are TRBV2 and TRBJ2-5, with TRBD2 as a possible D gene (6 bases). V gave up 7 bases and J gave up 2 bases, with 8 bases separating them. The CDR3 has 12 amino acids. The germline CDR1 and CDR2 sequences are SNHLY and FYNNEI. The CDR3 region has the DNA TGTGCCAGCAAGGCGGGGCAAGAGACCCAGTACTTC. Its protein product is CASKAGQETQYF.

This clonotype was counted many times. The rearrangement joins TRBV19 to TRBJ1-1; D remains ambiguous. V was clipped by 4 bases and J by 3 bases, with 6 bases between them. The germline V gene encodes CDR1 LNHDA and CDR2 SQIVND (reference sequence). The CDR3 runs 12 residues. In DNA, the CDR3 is TGTGCCAGTAGTACCTATTACACTGAAGCTTTCTTT. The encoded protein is CASSTYYTEAFF.

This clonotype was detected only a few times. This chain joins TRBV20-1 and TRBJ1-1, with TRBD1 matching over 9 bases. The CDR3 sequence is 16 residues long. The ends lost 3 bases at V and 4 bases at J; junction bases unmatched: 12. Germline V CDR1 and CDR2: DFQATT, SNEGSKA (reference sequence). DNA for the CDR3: TGCAGTGCTAGCGCCGGGACAGGGATGATGGGCACTGAAGCTTTCTTT. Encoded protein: CSASAGTGMMGTEAFF.

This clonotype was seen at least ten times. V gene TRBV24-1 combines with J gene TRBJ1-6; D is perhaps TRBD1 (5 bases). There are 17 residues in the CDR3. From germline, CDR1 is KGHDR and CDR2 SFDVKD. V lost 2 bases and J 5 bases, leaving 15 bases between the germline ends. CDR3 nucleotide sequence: TGTGCCACCAGTGATTCCTGGATCGGGACGGATAATTCACCCCTCCACTTT. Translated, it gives CATSDSWIGTDNSPLHF.

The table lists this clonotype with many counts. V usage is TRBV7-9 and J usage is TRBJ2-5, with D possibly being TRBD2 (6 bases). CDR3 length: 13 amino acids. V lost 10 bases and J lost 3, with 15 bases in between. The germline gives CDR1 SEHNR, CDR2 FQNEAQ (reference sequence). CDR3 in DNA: TGTGCCACCGGGGGAAGCGGAAAAGAGACCCAGTACTTC. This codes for CATGGSGKETQYF.

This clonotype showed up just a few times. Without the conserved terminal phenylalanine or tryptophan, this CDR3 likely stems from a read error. The CDR3, as DNA: TGCAGTGCTAGAGATGCGGGGCAGGGAAGAACTGAAGCTTTCCTT. It yields the protein CSARDAGQGRTEAFL. The chain employs TRBV20-1 and TRBJ1-1, with D perhaps TRBD1 (5 bases). Per germline, CDR1 DFQATT and CDR2 SNEGSKA (reference sequence). The CDR3 is 15 amino acids. V was trimmed by 0 bases and J by 5 bases, leaving 16 bases between them.

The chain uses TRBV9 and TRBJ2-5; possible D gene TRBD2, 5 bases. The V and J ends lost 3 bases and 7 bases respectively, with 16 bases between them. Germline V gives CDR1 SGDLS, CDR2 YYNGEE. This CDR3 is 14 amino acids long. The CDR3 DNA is TGTGCCAGCAGCGCTCTCGGGGTGGACGGGACCCAGTACTTC. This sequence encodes CASSALGVDGTQYF.

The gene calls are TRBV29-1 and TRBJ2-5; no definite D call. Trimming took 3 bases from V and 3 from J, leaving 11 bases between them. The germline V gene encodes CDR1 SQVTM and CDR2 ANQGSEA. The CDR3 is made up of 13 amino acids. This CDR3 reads CSVDGGIKETQYF. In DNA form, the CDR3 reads TGCAGCGTTGATGGTGGGATCAAAGAGACCCAGTACTTC.

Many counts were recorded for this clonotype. In nucleotides, the CDR3 is TGCAGCACCCGAGGTCAGGAAGAGACCCAGTACTTC. This translates into CSTRGQEETQYF. The rearrangement joins TRBV29-1 to TRBJ2-5; D gene ambiguous. From germline, CDR1 is SQVTM and CDR2 ANQGSEA. Trimming stripped 8 bases from V and 3 bases from J, with 13 bases between. The CDR3 covers 12 residues.

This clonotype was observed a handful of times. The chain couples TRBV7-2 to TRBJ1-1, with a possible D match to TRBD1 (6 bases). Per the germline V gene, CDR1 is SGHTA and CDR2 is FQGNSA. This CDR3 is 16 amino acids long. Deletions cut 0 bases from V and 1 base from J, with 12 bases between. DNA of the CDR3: TGTGCCAGCAGCTTAGCAGGGACAAACAAGAACACTGAAGCTTTCTTT. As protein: CASSLAGTNKNTEAFF.

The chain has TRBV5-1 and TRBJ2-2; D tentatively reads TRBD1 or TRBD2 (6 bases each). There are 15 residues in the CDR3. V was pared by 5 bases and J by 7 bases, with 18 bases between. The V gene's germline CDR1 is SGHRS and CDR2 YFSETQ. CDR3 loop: CASRIPRGENGELFF. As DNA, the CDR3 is TGCGCCAGCAGGATCCCGAGGGGGGAAAACGGGGAGCTGTTTTTT.

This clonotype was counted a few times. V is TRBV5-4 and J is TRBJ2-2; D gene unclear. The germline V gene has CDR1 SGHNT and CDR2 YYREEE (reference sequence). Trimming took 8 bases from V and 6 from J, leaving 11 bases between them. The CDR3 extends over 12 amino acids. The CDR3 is CASSAAAGELFF. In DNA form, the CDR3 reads TGTGCCAGTTCAGCTGCCGCCGGGGAGCTGTTTTTT.

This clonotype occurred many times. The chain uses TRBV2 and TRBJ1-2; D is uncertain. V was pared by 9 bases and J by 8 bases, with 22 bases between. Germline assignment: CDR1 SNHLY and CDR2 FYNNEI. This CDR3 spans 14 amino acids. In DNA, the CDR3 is TGTGCCAGTCGGCTTGTTCCAGGAGCTGGGGGCTACACCTTC. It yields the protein CASRLVPGAGGYTF.

CDR3 sequence reads: CATSDLNGDEETQYF. The CDR3 DNA is TGTGCCACCAGTGATTTGAACGGGGACGAAGAGACCCAGTACTTC. The gene calls are TRBV24-1 and TRBJ2-5; D possibly uses TRBD1 or TRBD2 (5 bases each). V lost 0 bases and J 3 bases, leaving 10 bases between the germline ends. CDR3 length: 15 amino acids. Germline V gene data show CDR1 as KGHDR and CDR2 as SFDVKD.

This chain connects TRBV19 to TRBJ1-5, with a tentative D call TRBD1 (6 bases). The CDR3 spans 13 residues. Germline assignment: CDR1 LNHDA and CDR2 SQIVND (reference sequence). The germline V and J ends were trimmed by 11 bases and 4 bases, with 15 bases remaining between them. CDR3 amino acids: CAAARGWNQPQHF. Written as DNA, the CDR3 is TGTGCCGCCGCGAGGGGGTGGAATCAGCCCCAGCATTTT.

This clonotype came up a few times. The CDR3 nucleotides are TGTGCCAGCAGCCCAGACAGGGGGCGGACCTACGAGCAGTACTTC. Encoded protein: CASSPDRGRTYEQYF. The gene calls are TRBV13 and TRBJ2-7, with 10 bases aligning to TRBD1. The junction had 6 bases not matched to a gene; V was cut back by 5 bases and J by 2 bases. This CDR3 has 15 amino acids. Germline V lookup: CDR1 PRHDT, CDR2 FYEKMQ (reference sequence).

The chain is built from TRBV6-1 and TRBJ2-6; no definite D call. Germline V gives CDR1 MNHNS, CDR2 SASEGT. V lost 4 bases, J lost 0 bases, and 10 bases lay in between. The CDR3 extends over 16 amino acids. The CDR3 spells CASSGRRSSGANVLTF. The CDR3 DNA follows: TGTGCCAGCAGTGGCCGACGGAGCTCTGGGGCCAACGTCCTGACTTTC.

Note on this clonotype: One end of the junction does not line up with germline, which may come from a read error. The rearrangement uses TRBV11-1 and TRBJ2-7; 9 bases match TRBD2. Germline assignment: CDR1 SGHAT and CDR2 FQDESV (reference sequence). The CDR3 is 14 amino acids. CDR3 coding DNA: TGTGCCAGCAGCTTAGGGGGCGGGAGGGACGAGCAGAACTTC. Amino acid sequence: CASSLGGGRDEQNF. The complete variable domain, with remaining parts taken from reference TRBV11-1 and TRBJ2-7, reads EAEVAQSPRYKITEKSQAVAFWCDPISGHATLYWYRQILGQGPELLVQFQDESVVDDSQLPKDRFSAERLKGVDSTLKIQPAELGDSAMYLCASSLGGGRDEQNFGPGTRLTVT.

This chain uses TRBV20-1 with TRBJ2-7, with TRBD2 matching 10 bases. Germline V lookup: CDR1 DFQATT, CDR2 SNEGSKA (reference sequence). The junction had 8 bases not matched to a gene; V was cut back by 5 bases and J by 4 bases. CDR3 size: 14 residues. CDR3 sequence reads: CSALKREGRYEQYF. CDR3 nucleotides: TGCAGTGCTTTAAAGCGGGAGGGCCGTTACGAGCAGTACTTC.

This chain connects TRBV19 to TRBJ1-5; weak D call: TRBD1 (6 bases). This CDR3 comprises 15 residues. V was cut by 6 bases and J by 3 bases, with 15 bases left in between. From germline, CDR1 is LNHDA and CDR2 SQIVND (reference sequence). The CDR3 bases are TGTGCCAGTAGCCCGACAGGTTTCATCAATCAGCCCCAGCATTTT. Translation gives CASSPTGFINQPQHF.

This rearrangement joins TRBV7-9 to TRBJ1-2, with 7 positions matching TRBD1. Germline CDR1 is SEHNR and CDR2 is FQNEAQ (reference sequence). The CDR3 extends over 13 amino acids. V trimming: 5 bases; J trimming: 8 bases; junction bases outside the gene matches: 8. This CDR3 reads CASSQETGWGYTF. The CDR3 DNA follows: TGTGCCAGCAGCCAAGAGACAGGGTGGGGCTACACCTTC.